The 13 T cell receptor beta chains below come from one sample, sequenced in a study of T cell responses to AZD1222 COVID-19 vaccine. Clones were sequenced by immunoSEQ multiplex PCR, and TCRdb holds only the in-frame ones, with some missing. Altogether 150,000 to 200,000 clones are present, 88% being singletons, with the ten largest covering roughly 5%. The input for sequencing was peripheral blood, taken on day 0 of AZD1222 vaccination. The origin of the receptors is an adult in good health.

The chain links TRBV14 to TRBJ2-4, with D perhaps matching TRBD2 (6 bases). The CDR3 is 13 amino acids. Germline lookup yields CDR1 SGHDN and CDR2 FVKESK. The germline V and J ends were trimmed by 4 bases and 6 bases, with 10 bases remaining between them. The CDR3 reads CASSRSAGNIQYF. DNA for the CDR3: TGTGCCAGCAGCCGGTCAGCGGGAAACATTCAGTACTTC. The full variable domain, in which reference TRBV14 and TRBJ2-4 provide the parts outside the CDR3, is EAGVTQFPSHSVIEKGQTVTLRCDPISGHDNLYWYRRVMGKEIKFLLHFVKESKQDESGMPNNRFLAERTGGTYSTLKVQPAELEDSGVYFCASSRSAGNIQYFGAGTRLSVL.

This chain links TRBV7-9 with TRBJ2-2; perhaps TRBD1 as D (6 bases). The CDR3 sequence is 15 residues long. The germline CDR1 and CDR2 sequences are SEHNR and FQNEAQ (reference sequence). Trimming cost V 4 bases and J 0 bases, with 9 bases left between them. CDR3 loop: CASSSGESNTGELFF. For the CDR3, the DNA is TGTGCCAGCAGCTCAGGGGAATCGAACACCGGGGAGCTGTTTTTT.

The chain employs TRBV28 and TRBJ1-2, with unresolved D. Germline CDR1 and CDR2: MDHEN and SYDVKM. V gave up 2 bases and J gave up 1 base, with 8 bases separating them. The CDR3 totals 14 residues. The DNA for the CDR3 is TGTGCCAGCAGTTTAGGTTCAGTTAACTATGGCTACACCTTC. Amino acid sequence: CASSLGSVNYGYTF.

The chain joins TRBV10-1 to TRBJ1-2; D uncertain. This CDR3 has 11 amino acids. Germline V gene data show CDR1 as WNHNN and CDR2 as SYGVQD (reference sequence). V was pared by 6 bases and J by 8 bases, with 10 bases between. CDR3 nucleotide sequence: TGCGCCAGCAGATCATTCAGGGGCTACACCTTC. Its protein product is CASRSFRGYTF.

V is TRBV27 and J is TRBJ2-3; TRBD2 matches at 9 bases. The junction had 7 bases not matched to a gene; V was cut back by 6 bases and J by 3 bases. Germline loops: CDR1 MNHEY, CDR2 SMNVEV (reference sequence). CDR3 length: 15 residues. The CDR3 bases are TGTGCCAGCAGGGCGGGAGGGCCGCGAACAGATACGCAGTATTTT. Translated: CASRAGGPRTDTQYF.

This clone was detected only a few times. The chain recombines TRBV7-6 with TRBJ2-1; 12 positions match TRBD2. The CDR3 runs to 15 residues. The germline V gene encodes CDR1 SGHVS and CDR2 FNYEAQ. J was trimmed by 9 bases and V by 1 base; bases with no gene match: 4. CDR3 region: CASSLGTSGIGEQFF. The CDR3 DNA sequence: TGTGCCAGCAGCTTAGGGACTAGCGGGATAGGTGAGCAGTTCTTC.

The chain has TRBV28 and TRBJ1-1; the D is unclear. This CDR3 region has 16 residues. Deletions cut 3 bases from V and 7 bases from J, with 21 bases between. From germline, CDR1 is MDHEN and CDR2 SYDVKM. This CDR3 reads CASSFGLWGLNGEAFF. CDR3 sequence (DNA): TGTGCCAGCAGTTTTGGGTTATGGGGTTTGAATGGTGAAGCTTTCTTT.

The chain uses TRBV7-6 and TRBJ2-2; maybe TRBD1 (6 bases). V was shortened by 3 bases and J by 5 bases, with 10 bases between the two germline ends. The CDR3 totals 14 residues. Germline V lookup: CDR1 SGHVS, CDR2 FNYEAQ. In DNA form, the CDR3 reads TGTGCCAGCAGCTTGAGACAGGCGACCGGGGAGCTGTTTTTT. Encoded protein: CASSLRQATGELFF.

The chain links TRBV23-1 to TRBJ1-2, with 7 bases identical to TRBD1. TRBV23-1 is classed as an ORF, of uncertain function. The junction had 18 bases not matched to a gene; V was cut back by 6 bases and J by 8 bases. The length of the CDR3 is 16 residues. The DNA for the CDR3 is TGCGCCAGCAGCCCTACAGGGGCCCAAAAGAAAGGAGGCTACACCTTC. Its translation: CASSPTGAQKKGGYTF.

The V and J genes are TRBV28 and TRBJ1-2; no clear D. V lost 2 bases, J lost 7 bases, and 11 bases lay in between. Germline V gene data show CDR1 as MDHEN and CDR2 as SYDVKM. CDR3 length: 13 residues. The CDR3 region has the DNA TGTGCCAGCAGTTTACCCCTTGCGGTTGGCTACACCTTC. It encodes CASSLPLAVGYTF.

The chain recombines TRBV12-3 or TRBV12-4 with TRBJ1-2; the D is unclear. This CDR3 spans 13 amino acids. Trimming took off 0 bases at V and 2 bases at J, with 4 bases between the two ends. DNA of the CDR3: TGTGCCAGCAGTTTAGCAGGGAACTATGGCTACACCTTC. This translates into CASSLAGNYGYTF.

V usage is TRBV11-2 and J usage is TRBJ2-1, with 7 nucleotides matching TRBD2. Germline assignment: CDR1 SGHAT and CDR2 FQNNGV. The CDR3 is 17 amino acids. J was trimmed by 2 bases and V by 4 bases; bases with no gene match: 11. The CDR3 sequence: CASSSLTGRRAYNEQFF. CDR3 nucleotides: TGTGCCAGCAGCTCCTTGACCGGGAGGAGGGCCTACAATGAGCAGTTCTTC.

The rearrangement uses TRBV10-3 and TRBJ2-3; D is possibly TRBD2 (6 bases). CDR3 size: 14 residues. Germline V CDR1 and CDR2: ENHRY, SYGVKD. Trimming left V 11 bases short and J 5 bases short, with 20 bases between. The CDR3 reads CASRDSGQRDTQYF. CDR3 nucleotide sequence: TGTGCCTCCCGGGATAGCGGACAAAGAGATACGCAGTATTTT.